The rows below give T cell receptor beta chains drawn from one sample of a study of beta chain features in type 1 diabetes. The method was immunoSEQ multiplex PCR; TCRdb's version includes in-frame clones alone and lacks a portion of them. Of around 500,000 clones listed, roughly an eighth are singletons. What was sequenced was naive CD4+ T cells from blood. The receptors come from a woman between 18 and 30 years old in good health. Both conserved end residues are part of each CDR3. The order of the fields is V gene, CDR3 protein.

V gene: TRBV29-1; CDR3 protein: CSVDRAPGETQYF
V gene: TRBV6-4; CDR3 protein: CASSDSDRLAKNIQYF
V gene: TRBV5-1; CDR3 protein: CASSLLGQGINEQFF
V gene: TRBV4-3; CDR3 protein: CASSQGTSGRAGDEQFF
V gene: TRBV20-1; CDR3 protein: CSARPYEKLFF
V gene: TRBV9; CDR3 protein: CASSVDARSIGSPLHF
V gene: TRBV29-1; CDR3 protein: CSATPEQANF
V gene: TRBV4-1; CDR3 protein: CASSQPAQGAYGYTF
V gene: TRBV9; CDR3 protein: CASSAHIRAAGELFF
V gene: TRBV7-9; CDR3 protein: CASSLEPGQGQETQYF
V gene: TRBV7-2; CDR3 protein: CASSLGLAGGRGEQFF
V gene: TRBV29-1; CDR3 protein: CSVEGVRRSTDTQYF
V gene: TRBV6-1; CDR3 protein: CASSEGQGTEAFF
V gene: TRBV7-2; CDR3 protein: CASSLARTPGGMDTQYF
V gene: TRBV7-2; CDR3 protein: CASSLAGSGETQYF
V gene: TRBV5-4; CDR3 protein: CASSLAFGGAETQYF
V gene: TRBV7-6; CDR3 protein: CASSQGPGANVLTF
V gene: TRBV15; CDR3 protein: CATSRDVSPGEQYF
V gene: TRBV7-9; CDR3 protein: CASSFRSGPTRWGELFF
V gene: TRBV7-9; CDR3 protein: CASSLAVASGSRDEQYF
V gene: TRBV27; CDR3 protein: CASSSPLKRERGEQYF
V gene: TRBV5-1; CDR3 protein: CASSLGRTSGYNEQFF
V gene: TRBV9; CDR3 protein: CASSVLGEGGELFF
V gene: TRBV29-1; CDR3 protein: CSVVLTGGYEQYF
V gene: TRBV28; CDR3 protein: CASSTTVYEQYF
V gene: TRBV29-1; CDR3 protein: CSVLGGAKNIQYF
V gene: TRBV18; CDR3 protein: CASSPPFRAETQYF
V gene: TRBV7-9; CDR3 protein: CASSLRDEKETQYF
V gene: TRBV7-9; CDR3 protein: CASSWGRAIQETQYF
V gene: TRBV7-9; CDR3 protein: CASSLTVSTEAFF
V gene: TRBV27; CDR3 protein: CASARTGQVSYEQYF
V gene: TRBV5-4; CDR3 protein: CASSRLAENTGELFF
V gene: TRBV7-8; CDR3 protein: CASSLDRGNSPLHF
V gene: TRBV18; CDR3 protein: CASSPRRLAEVNEQFF
V gene: TRBV23-1; CDR3 protein: CASSQSPVNTEAFF
V gene: TRBV4-2; CDR3 protein: CASSRVSDSLNTEAFF
V gene: TRBV28; CDR3 protein: CASSTGTDYGYTF
V gene: TRBV5-1; CDR3 protein: CASSFFSGANVLTF
V gene: TRBV4-2; CDR3 protein: CASSPGLGIGELFF
V gene: TRBV7-2; CDR3 protein: CASSSMGPAGNEQFF
V gene: TRBV7-2; CDR3 protein: CASKGTSGNNEQFF
V gene: TRBV29-1; CDR3 protein: CSVDGSQETQYF
V gene: TRBV4-2; CDR3 protein: CASSQEPGLAGSTDTQYF
V gene: TRBV11-2; CDR3 protein: CASSYSGDSTDTQYF
V gene: TRBV9; CDR3 protein: CASSVGGHSYNEQFF
V gene: TRBV30; CDR3 protein: CAWRKETQYF
V gene: TRBV4-2; CDR3 protein: CASSETGGGLNKNIQYF
V gene: TRBV30; CDR3 protein: CAWRVTTGDRYNEQFF
V gene: TRBV25-1; CDR3 protein: CASSDQGATNEKLFF
V gene: TRBV19; CDR3 protein: CASSIFGLAGAGEQFF
V gene: TRBV29-1; CDR3 protein: CSVSRTGRAGELFF
V gene: TRBV7-6; CDR3 protein: CASSLLSGGARETQYF
V gene: TRBV9; CDR3 protein: CASSAKPQRDTGELFF
V gene: TRBV30; CDR3 protein: CAWRKTSSYEQYF
V gene: TRBV7-2; CDR3 protein: CASSLDGTEAQPQHF
V gene: TRBV6-1; CDR3 protein: CASSTLQGRNEQFF
V gene: TRBV7-8; CDR3 protein: CASSTHAGARSGYTF
V gene: TRBV7-9; CDR3 protein: CASTTYNEQFF
V gene: TRBV7-9; CDR3 protein: CASSLAAGVTDTQYF
V gene: TRBV7-2; CDR3 protein: CASSPLETQYF